Detailed here is one T cell receptor beta chain. This entry belongs to a study of control samples from healthy donors and cancer patients. This CDR3 comprises 12 residues. Trimming pared 6 bases from V and 9 bases from J, leaving 15 bases between. Looked up from germline, CDR1 is LNHDA and CDR2 is SQIVND (reference sequence). This table comes from immunoSEQ multiplex PCR, and its TCRdb copy is limited to in-frame clones, with some not included. This repertoire shows about 84,000 clones, 90% to 95% found once; its top ten account for approximately 15%. Sequenced: blood. The V and J genes are TRBV19 and TRBJ2-7; D might be TRBD1 (5 bases). The sequence was collected from a man aged 45-60 years in good health. In DNA, the CDR3 is TGTGCCAGTAGCCGCGACAGCCATATGCAGTACTTC. Translation: CASSRDSHMQYF.